Sequencing of this T cell receptor (beta chain) was carried out in a study of breast tumors, draining lymph nodes, adjacent tissues. Breast cancer patients provided tissue from their axillary draining lymph nodes. There are many counts of this clonotype. What it binds is unknown. TCRdb processed the multiplex PCR reads anew with MiXCR; each CDR3 protein has one entry. The sample holds 70,000 to 85,000 distinct CDR3 sequences, roughly 19% seen once. Study-wide results and limits: Luminal-like breast cancer showed significantly greater tumor-nontumor repertoire similarity than basal-like breast cancer did. That most tumor T cells come from lymph nodes remained unproven. The data were judged consistent with most tumor T cells coming from lymph node and expanding in tumor. Tumor TCR diversity was below lymph nodes but above nontumor tissue.

The CDR3 length is 13 residues. Germline V gives CDR1 SEHNR, CDR2 FQNEAQ (reference sequence). The V gene end was trimmed by 3 bases and the J gene end by 5 bases; junction bases not matched to a gene: 3. The sequenced sample consisted of axillary lymph node tissue. V and J are TRBV7-9 and TRBJ2-5, with 7 bases lining up with TRBD2. The receptor's source is a female donor with breast cancer. Some clones in this sample may be carry-over from other donors' samples. CDR3 amino acids: CASSFSGPETQYF. The CDR3 nucleotides read TGTGCCAGCAGCTTTAGCGGGCCCGAGACCCAGTACTTC.